Following are 6 T cell receptor beta chains from one sample sequenced in a study of cytomegalovirus exposure and HLA in healthy donors. The primer mix had 60 Vbeta and 13 Jbeta primers. Some clones are missing from TCRdb's copy, which holds only in-frame ones; the method was immunoSEQ multiplex PCR. The table includes around 150,000 clones, nearly 80% detected once. The sequencing input was PBMCs. The receptors stem from a young man in good health and CMV-seronegative.

Only one count was recorded for this clone. Mismatch with germline at one junction end may stem from a read error. The chain has TRBV5-1 and TRBJ1-1; D is perhaps TRBD1 (5 bases). Germline-derived CDR1 and CDR2 are SGHRS and YFSETQ. The length of the CDR3 is 14 residues. CDR3 sequence (DNA): TGCGCCAGCAGCACGGGCGGCGGGGGAGAAATGGGAGTATTT. This sequence encodes CASSTGGGGEMGVF.

This clone has just a few counts. The chain combines TRBV10-2 with TRBJ2-7, with 9 bases that match TRBD2. CDR1 and CDR2 (germline): WSHSY, SAAADI. With V trimmed by 2 bases and J by 3 bases, 5 bases remained unmatched. This CDR3 spans 15 amino acids. CDR3 sequence: CASSEVLAGHYEQYF. For the CDR3, the DNA is TGCGCCAGCAGTGAGGTCCTAGCGGGACACTACGAGCAGTACTTC.

Here the CDR3 reads CASSPAGLNYGYTF. In DNA, the CDR3 is TGTGCCAGCTCACCGGCGGGTCTGAACTATGGCTACACCTTC. The genes are TRBV18 and TRBJ1-2; D is unclear. The CDR3 is 14 residues long. V lost 3 bases and J 2 bases, leaving 10 bases between the germline ends. The germline gives CDR1 KGHSH, CDR2 LQKENI.

This chain joins TRBV10-3 and TRBJ1-1; 7 nucleotides align to TRBD1. The CDR3 totals 13 residues. After removal of 7 bases from V and 3 bases from J, the junction contained 5 bases not matched to a gene. Germline CDR1 ENHRY, CDR2 SYGVKD. In DNA, the CDR3 is TGTGCCATCAACCCTACAGGGGACACTGAAGCTTTCTTT. Translated, it gives CAINPTGDTEAFF.

This chain joins TRBV5-4 and TRBJ2-7, with 15 positions matching TRBD2. CDR1 SGHNT and CDR2 YYREEE come from the germline V gene (reference sequence). This CDR3 is 17 amino acids long. V lost 4 bases to trimming and J lost 5 bases; unmatched junction nucleotides: 10. In DNA, the CDR3 is TGTGCCAGCAGCCCAGGGACTAGCGGGAGGTTCTACCACGAGCAGTACTTC. As protein: CASSPGTSGRFYHEQYF.

The gene calls are TRBV28 and TRBJ2-1, with a tentative D call TRBD2 (5 bases). Trimming stripped 3 bases from V and 6 bases from J, with 12 bases between. The germline V gene has CDR1 MDHEN and CDR2 SYDVKM. The CDR3 loop spans 14 amino acids. The CDR3 spells CASSFPPRVNEQFF. The CDR3 bases are TGTGCCAGCAGTTTCCCCCCGCGGGTCAATGAGCAGTTCTTC.